A single sample is the source of the 28 T cell receptor beta chains below, sequenced in a study of cytotoxic CD8 clonotypes in ibrutinib-treated CLL. Some clones are missing from TCRdb's copy, which holds only in-frame ones; the method was immunoSEQ multiplex PCR. The sample has some 23,000 clones; more than 65% are singletons. The source was PBMCs, collected after 12 months of ibrutinib treatment. The source of these receptors is a human donor with chronic lymphocytic leukemia.

The V call is TRBV5-8, the J call TRBJ2-1, with D possibly matching TRBD2 (5 bases). The V gene lost 1 base and the J gene lost 1 base, with 9 bases spanning the gap. The CDR3 covers 15 residues. From germline, CDR1 is SGHTS and CDR2 YDEGEE. DNA for the CDR3: TGTGCCAGCAGCTTGAGCGGCGGATCCTACAATGAGCAGTTCTTC. It specifies CASSLSGGSYNEQFF.

J is TRBJ1-6 and V is TRBV19; D gene uncertain. This CDR3 comprises 12 residues. Between the trimmed V and J ends, which lost 3 bases and 7 bases, there was a span of 4 bases. Germline V gene lookup returns CDR1 LNHDA and CDR2 SQIVND (reference sequence). CDR3 DNA: TGTGCCAGTAGTATGAGGAATTCACCCCTCCACTTT. Amino acid sequence: CASSMRNSPLHF.

This clone is medium-sized (0.01 to 0.1%) by share. V usage is TRBV19 and J usage is TRBJ2-6; no clear D gene. V lost 3 bases, J lost 12 bases, and 6 bases lay in between. The germline V gene has CDR1 LNHDA and CDR2 SQIVND (reference sequence). This CDR3 region has 11 residues. The chain's CDR3 is CASSIFGVLTF. CDR3 nucleotide sequence: TGTGCCAGTAGTATCTTTGGCGTCCTGACTTTC.

The rearrangement joins TRBV9 to TRBJ2-1; TRBD2 aligns across 9 bases. Germline-derived CDR1 and CDR2 are SGDLS and YYNGEE. This CDR3 contains 20 residues. The V and J ends lost 3 bases and 0 bases, in that order; junction bases with no gene match: 16. The CDR3 DNA is TGTGCCAGCAGCGCGTTGGGGGGCCTAGCGGGGAAGAGCTCCTACAATGAGCAGTTCTTC. It specifies CASSALGGLAGKSSYNEQFF.

The chain has TRBV7-2 and TRBJ1-2; a possible D gene is TRBD1 (6 bases). The CDR3 consists of 14 residues. Trimming shortened V by 2 bases and J by 5 bases, and 12 bases separated the two germline ends. Germline V gene sequence: CDR1 SGHTA, CDR2 FQGNSA. CDR3 sequence: CASSLLGGAYGYTF. The CDR3 region has the DNA TGTGCCAGCAGCTTACTGGGGGGGGCTTATGGCTACACCTTC.

This clone has ten or more counts. The chain joins TRBV21-1 to TRBJ1-5. TRBV21-1 is described as a pseudogene. CDR3 length: 15 residues. CDR3 residues: CASSKSRGGNQPQHF. Written as DNA, the CDR3 is TGTGCCAGCAGCAAAAGTCGAGGAGGCAATCAGCCCCAGCATTTT.

This clone was observed a handful of times. This chain joins TRBV7-9 and TRBJ2-4; D perhaps matches TRBD1 (6 bases). This CDR3 has 15 amino acids. The V gene lost 3 bases and the J gene lost 0 bases, with 9 bases spanning the gap. Germline CDR1 is SEHNR and CDR2 is FQNEAQ (reference sequence). CDR3 in amino acids: CASSFSGVAKNIQYF. The CDR3 coding sequence is TGTGCCAGCAGCTTCTCAGGGGTAGCCAAAAACATTCAGTACTTC.

The V gene is TRBV27, the J gene TRBJ2-2; possible D gene TRBD1, 5 bases. Looked up from germline, CDR1 is MNHEY and CDR2 is SMNVEV (reference sequence). CDR3 length: 14 residues. The V and J ends lost 4 bases and 6 bases respectively, with 12 bases between them. CDR3 sequence: CASSSWQGSGELFF. The CDR3 DNA sequence: TGTGCCAGCAGTTCCTGGCAGGGCTCCGGGGAGCTGTTTTTT.

This clone was found a few times. This chain joins TRBV4-3 and TRBJ2-3; D uncertain. Germline CDR1 and CDR2: LGHNA and YSLEER. V was cut by 2 bases and J by 2 bases, with 8 bases left in between. CDR3 size: 14 residues. CDR3 bases: TGCGCCAGCAGCCAATGGGCACTCACAGATACGCAGTATTTT. The encoded protein is CASSQWALTDTQYF.

The rearrangement uses TRBV18 and TRBJ1-1; tentative D call: TRBD1 (5 bases). CDR1 KGHSH and CDR2 LQKENI come from the germline V gene. V was pared by 3 bases and J by 1 base, with 12 bases between. This CDR3 is 15 amino acids long. This CDR3 is CASSPGGGKNTEAFF. CDR3 coding DNA: TGTGCCAGCTCACCGGGGGGAGGCAAGAACACTGAAGCTTTCTTT.

This clone was seen a few times. The chain recombines TRBV5-1 with TRBJ1-4; no reliable D call. Deletions cut 1 base from V and 8 bases from J, with 6 bases between. This CDR3 has 12 residues. The V gene's germline CDR1 is SGHRS and CDR2 YFSETQ. The CDR3 DNA sequence: TGCGCCAGCAGCTTGACGAGGGAAAAACTGTTTTTT. Translating gives CASSLTREKLFF.

This clone appeared once. The chain has TRBV5-4 and TRBJ1-4, with TRBD1 matching over 7 bases. With V trimmed by 4 bases and J by 7 bases, 10 bases remained unmatched. The length of the CDR3 is 15 residues. CDR1 is SGHNT and CDR2 is YYREEE in the germline V gene (reference sequence). This CDR3 reads CASSPSDRAGEKLFF. Here the CDR3 DNA reads TGTGCCAGCAGCCCGTCAGACAGGGCGGGTGAAAAACTGTTTTTT.

This clone was seen just once. The rearrangement uses TRBV4-1 and TRBJ2-5; 9 positions agree with TRBD2. The CDR3 is 16 amino acids. The germline CDR1 and CDR2 sequences are MGHRA and YSYEKL. The V segment lost 0 bases and the J segment 5 bases; nucleotides outside the gene matches: 7. The CDR3 here is CASSQEGAGGGETQYF. The CDR3 nucleotides are TGCGCCAGCAGCCAAGAAGGAGCGGGGGGCGGGGAGACCCAGTACTTC.

The rearrangement joins TRBV5-1 to TRBJ1-3; D not resolved. V lost 5 bases, J lost 1 base, and 7 bases lay in between. There are 13 residues in the CDR3. Germline V gives CDR1 SGHRS, CDR2 YFSETQ. CDR3 in amino acids: CASSSSSGNTIYF. CDR3 nucleotide sequence: TGCGCCAGCAGTTCAAGTTCTGGAAACACCATATATTTT. Together with reference TRBV5-1 and TRBJ1-3, the CDR3 gives the full variable domain: KAGVTQTPRYLIKTRGQQVTLSCSPISGHRSVSWYQQTPGQGLQFLFEYFSETQRNKGNFPGRFSGRQFSNSRSEMNVSTLELGDSALYLCASSSSSGNTIYFGEGSWLTVV.

This rearrangement joins TRBV6-5 to TRBJ1-1; no clear D gene. The germline CDR1 and CDR2 sequences are MNHEY and SVGAGI. Trimming took 6 bases from V and 1 from J, leaving 15 bases between them. This CDR3 has 15 residues. CDR3 region: CASRDRYNGNTEAFF. The CDR3 nucleotides are TGTGCCAGCAGGGACCGTTACAACGGGAACACTGAAGCTTTCTTT.

In this sample, this clone turned up once. This chain uses TRBV19 with TRBJ1-5; perhaps TRBD1 as D (5 bases). The CDR3 spans 11 residues. Per germline, CDR1 LNHDA and CDR2 SQIVND (reference sequence). Trimming removed 3 bases from V and 9 bases from J, with 6 bases in between. The CDR3 nucleotides read TGTGCCAGTAGTATGGGGGGGCCCCAGCATTTT. Protein product: CASSMGGPQHF.

The V and J genes are TRBV5-1 and TRBJ2-2, with D possibly matching TRBD1 (5 bases). The germline CDR1 and CDR2 sequences are SGHRS and YFSETQ. V shed 4 bases and J shed 6 bases, with 10 bases lying between them. The CDR3 length is 13 residues. This CDR3 is CASSARVAGELFF. Here the CDR3 DNA reads TGCGCCAGCAGCGCCAGGGTTGCCGGGGAGCTGTTTTTT.

The V call is TRBV5-1, the J call TRBJ1-4, with D unresolved. Trimming cost V 4 bases and J 0 bases, with 7 bases left between them. Germline-derived CDR1 and CDR2 are SGHRS and YFSETQ. CDR3 length: 14 residues. The CDR3 sequence: CASSPLATNEKLFF. The CDR3 DNA reads TGCGCCAGCAGCCCGCTTGCAACTAATGAAAAACTGTTTTTT.

The chain uses TRBV7-2 and TRBJ2-7; maybe TRBD2 (5 bases). Per the germline V gene, CDR1 is SGHTA and CDR2 is FQGNSA. Trimming removed 7 bases from V and 7 bases from J, with 20 bases in between. The CDR3 covers 14 residues. The CDR3 protein is CASKAGPSPGEQYF. Here the CDR3 DNA reads TGTGCCAGCAAAGCCGGGCCTTCTCCGGGGGAGCAGTACTTC.

As concerns this clone: At one end, the junction sequence differs from germline, possibly due to a read error. Other DNA sequences of this sample code for an identical CDR3. The gene calls are TRBV4-1 and TRBJ1-6, with a weak D call TRBD1 (5 bases). This CDR3 comprises 16 residues. Germline CDR1 reads MGHRA; CDR2 reads YSYEKL. CDR3 region: CASSLSGGLGGSPLHF. CDR3 nucleotides: TGTGCCAGCAGCCTGAGTGGGGGACTTGGTGGTTCACCCCTCCACTTT.

This chain connects TRBV6-5 to TRBJ2-2; D ambiguous. Germline assignment: CDR1 MNHEY and CDR2 SVGAGI. The CDR3 contains 15 residues. Deletions cut 0 bases from V and 5 bases from J, with 10 bases between. DNA for the CDR3: TGTGCCAGCAGTTACTCGAGTCGCAGGACCGGGGAGCTGTTTTTT. Its translation: CASSYSSRRTGELFF.

This clone has more than one count but fewer than ten. V gene TRBV28 combines with J gene TRBJ2-5; D gene ambiguous. The CDR3 spans 12 residues. Per the germline V gene, CDR1 is MDHEN and CDR2 is SYDVKM. With 8 bases removed from V and 7 bases from J, the gap between germline ends came to 14 bases. The CDR3 sequence: CASARPSLTQYF. The CDR3 DNA sequence: TGTGCCAGCGCCAGGCCGAGCTTGACCCAGTACTTC.

This clone was seen a handful of times. The rearrangement joins TRBV10-1 to TRBJ2-5; D uncertain. The CDR3 runs to 13 residues. The V end was cut by 0 bases, the J end by 4 bases, with 6 bases between. Looked up from germline, CDR1 is WNHNN and CDR2 is SYGVQD (reference sequence). The CDR3 region has the DNA TGCGCCAGCAGTGAGTCCGTCGGAGAGACCCAGTACTTC. Its protein is CASSESVGETQYF.

In DNA form, the CDR3 reads TGTGCCTTTAAGGGTATTGGAAACACCATATATTTT. Protein: CAFKGIGNTIYF. J is TRBJ1-3 and V is TRBV30; the D is unclear. The CDR3 is made up of 12 amino acids. The V end lost 7 bases, the J end lost 3 bases, and 10 bases lay between the germline ends. Looked up from germline, CDR1 is GTSNPN and CDR2 is SVGIG (reference sequence).

Concerning this clone itself: Other nucleotide sequences from this sample produce the same CDR3. This rearrangement joins TRBV7-9 to TRBJ2-3; TRBD2 agrees at 12 bases. The germline gives CDR1 SEHNR, CDR2 FQNEAQ (reference sequence). The CDR3 has 15 residues. V lost 5 bases and J lost 5; bases outside the gene matches: 5. Written as DNA, the CDR3 is TGTGCCAGCAGCCCTAGCGGGGGGGCCCGAGATACGCAGTATTTT. Translation gives CASSPSGGARDTQYF.

The CDR3 loop reads CASSGGTPRDTQYF. CDR3 sequence (DNA): TGCGCCAGCAGCGGGGGGACTCCGAGGGATACGCAGTATTTT. The chain carries TRBV5-1 and TRBJ2-3, with a weak D call TRBD2 (6 bases). Germline-derived CDR1 and CDR2 are SGHRS and YFSETQ. The CDR3 extends over 14 amino acids. The V end was cut by 4 bases, the J end by 6 bases, with 15 bases between. The full variable domain, its missing parts supplied by reference TRBV5-1 and TRBJ2-3, is KAGVTQTPRYLIKTRGQQVTLSCSPISGHRSVSWYQQTPGQGLQFLFEYFSETQRNKGNFPGRFSGRQFSNSRSEMNVSTLELGDSALYLCASSGGTPRDTQYFGPGTRLTVL.

This chain connects TRBV5-1 to TRBJ2-7, with D perhaps TRBD1 (5 bases). Germline CDR1 and CDR2: SGHRS and YFSETQ. The V and J ends lost 0 bases and 2 bases respectively, with 9 bases between them. This CDR3 has 14 amino acids. CDR3 amino acids: CASSLVHRTYEQYF. For the CDR3, the DNA is TGCGCCAGCAGCTTGGTCCACAGGACCTACGAGCAGTACTTC.

The rearrangement joins TRBV11-1 to TRBJ2-5, with 11 nucleotides matching TRBD1. Germline V lookup: CDR1 SGHAT, CDR2 FQDESV (reference sequence). The junction had 6 bases not matched to a gene; V was cut back by 5 bases and J by 4 bases. The CDR3 runs to 15 residues. The CDR3 protein is CASSMDRGRGETQYF. The DNA of the CDR3 is TGTGCCAGCAGCATGGACAGGGGGCGAGGAGAGACCCAGTACTTC.